What follows is one T cell receptor beta chain and its context. Its antigen is unidentified. Nonspecific anti-CD3/anti-CD28 bead stimulation represents the broad CD4+ T cell repertoire. Sorting of responding CD4+ T cells relied on upregulated CD40 ligand together with CD69. The libraries were made with immunoSEQ version 4 in survey mode. Repertoires were generated with immunoSEQ multiplex PCR, while TCRdb's copy carries only in-frame clones and drops some. In the table there are 35,000 to 55,000 clones, about nine tenths of which are singletons. The CDR3 has 15 residues. CDR1 MNHEY and CDR2 SVGAGI come from the germline V gene. Trimming removed 8 bases from V and 2 bases from J; junction bases left unmatched: 9. The data were obtained in a study of persistence of HIV-infected CD4 T cells. The wider study: Multiple blood draws of up to roughly 200 mL, except two donors with single leukapheresis.

The source of this sequence is an adult man with HIV who was CMV-seropositive. The chain is built from TRBV6-5 and TRBJ1-5, with TRBD1 matching 7 bases. The material sequenced was CD4+ T cells sorted from PBMCs after roughly 18-hour stimulation, taken from a patient who received antiretroviral therapy. The CDR3 region is CASRTGHYGNQPQHF. CDR3 bases: TGTGCCAGCCGGACAGGACACTATGGCAATCAGCCCCAGCATTTT.